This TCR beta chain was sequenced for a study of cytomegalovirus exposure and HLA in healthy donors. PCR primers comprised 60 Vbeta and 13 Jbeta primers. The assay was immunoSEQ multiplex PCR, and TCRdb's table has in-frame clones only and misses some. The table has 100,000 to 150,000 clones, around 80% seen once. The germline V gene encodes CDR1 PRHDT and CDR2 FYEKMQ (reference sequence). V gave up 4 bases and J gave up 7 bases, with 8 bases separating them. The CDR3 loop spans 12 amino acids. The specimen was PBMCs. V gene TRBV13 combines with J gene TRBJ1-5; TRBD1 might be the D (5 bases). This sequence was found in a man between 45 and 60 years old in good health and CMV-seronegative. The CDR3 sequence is CASSSGGQPQHF. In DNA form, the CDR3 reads TGTGCCAGCAGCTCGGGGGGGCAGCCCCAGCATTTT.